This is a list of T cell receptor beta chains from one sample in a study of regulatory T cells in long-lasting Graves disease. In TCRdb, the multiplex PCR reads were re-called with MiXCR into one record per CDR3 protein. This sample has under 450,000 distinct CDR3 sequences, with around 15% found just once. Separately, the same data were catalogued under a study of T cells in Graves' hyperthyroidism and ophthalmopathy.

The sequencing here drew on peripheral blood mononuclear cells (PBMCs), taken at new diagnosis, from a patient treated with antithyroid drugs. These receptors came from a woman under 30 with Graves disease. Each CDR3 is given with its conserved first and last residue. A D gene is named only where the DNA matches it firmly. Some rows have no size entry. The others give once, few or many, or a class for an expanded clone.

TRBD2	TRBJ2-3	TRBV7-2	NA	TGTGCCAGCAGCTCAAGGAAACACAAATTGGGACTAGCGGGAGTCAGCACAGATACGCAGTATTTT	CASSSRKHKLGLAGVSTDTQYF
NA	TRBJ2-2	TRBV9	few	TGTGCCAGCAGCGCCAGAAAAGGGGAAGGGAACACCGGGGAGCTGTTTTTT	CASSARKGEGNTGELFF
NA	TRBJ2-1	TRBV28	many	TGTGCCAGCACGATGGCTCCCCCGGCGAGTGAGCAGTTCTTC	CASTMAPPASEQFF
TRBD2	TRBJ2-7	TRBV7-2	many	TGTGCCAGCAGCTCAAGCGGGAGGGCCGGAAACGAGCAGTACTTC	CASSSSGRAGNEQYF
NA	TRBJ2-7	TRBV10-3	few	TGTGCCATCAGTGAGCCAGTGGACACAGCCTACGAGCAGTACTTC	CAISEPVDTAYEQYF
TRBD2	TRBJ2-1	TRBV5-1	NA	TGCGCCAGCAGCCGACCCCCGGCGGGCGCGGGAGAGAATGAGCAGTTCTTC	CASSRPPAGAGENEQFF
NA	TRBJ2-5	TRBV9	many	TGTGCCAGCAGCGTAGCAGAGGGAGGGGGCCAAGAGACCCAGTACTTC	CASSVAEGGGQETQYF
NA	TRBJ2-1	TRBV7-2	NA	TGTGCCAGCAGCTTACGGGGTGCCAATGAGCAGTTCTTC	CASSLRGANEQFF
TRBD2	TRBJ2-1	TRBV30	NA	TGTGCCTGGAGCCTACCGGGACTAGCGGGAGACGGCTCCTACAATGAGCAGTTCTTC	CAWSLPGLAGDGSYNEQFF
NA	TRBJ1-3	TRBV20-1	few	TGCAGTGCTGTCAGGCCCACTGGAAACACCATATATTTT	CSAVRPTGNTIYF
NA	TRBJ2-3	TRBV5-1	many	TGCGCCAGCAGCTTGAAAACAGGGCCGCAGTATTTT	CASSLKTGPQYF
NA	TRBJ2-3	TRBV27	many	TGTGCCAGCAGTATCCAGACGGGGATCACAGATACGCAGTATTTT	CASSIQTGITDTQYF
NA	TRBJ1-4	TRBV29-1	NA	TGCAGCGTTGTGGAGAGGGATGAAAAACTGTTTTTT	CSVVERDEKLFF
NA	TRBJ1-4	TRBV4-1	NA	TGCGCCAGCAGCCAACTCGAGGAAAAACCGTTTTTT	CASSQLEEKPFF
NA	TRBJ2-6	TRBV28	many	TGTGCCAGCACAACGCGCCATGTGGCTGGGGCCAACGTCCTGACTTTC	CASTTRHVAGANVLTF
TRBD1	TRBJ2-1	TRBV12-3/TRBV12-4	many	TGTGCCAGCAGTCCTCAGGGGGCTTTTAACAATGAGCAGTTCTTC	CASSPQGAFNNEQFF
NA	TRBJ1-4	TRBV5-6	few	TGTGCCAGCAGCTTGGCAGGGACTAATGAAAAACTGTTTTTT	CASSLAGTNEKLFF
NA	TRBJ1-5	TRBV2	many	TGTGCCAGCAGTGAGAGCCAACTCGGACCCCAGCATTTT	CASSESQLGPQHF
TRBD2	TRBJ2-1	TRBV14	NA	TGTGCCAGCAGCCGCATGGGACTAGCGGGATACAATGAGCAGTTCTTC	CASSRMGLAGYNEQFF
TRBD2	TRBJ2-5	TRBV7-9	many	TGTGCCAGCAGCTTAGATAGCGGGCGAGGGGCCCAGTACTTC	CASSLDSGRGAQYF
NA	TRBJ2-1	TRBV7-9	NA	TGTGCCAGCAGCTTTTATTCCCTGATGAACCAAACCTACAATGAGCAGTTCTTC	CASSFYSLMNQTYNEQFF
TRBD1	TRBJ2-7	TRBV6-5	few	TGTGCCAGCAGTTACTGGGAAGGGACAGGGGCTTCCTACGAGCAGTACTTC	CASSYWEGTGASYEQYF
NA	TRBJ2-7	TRBV28	many	TGTGCCACCGAGGGGGTGAACGAAGACGAGCAGTACTTC	CATEGVNEDEQYF
TRBD1	TRBJ2-2	TRBV28	NA	TGTCTTAGGGGACAGAAGACCACCGGGGAGCTGTTTTTT	CLRGQKTTGELFF
TRBD1	TRBJ2-7	TRBV20-1	many	TGCAGTGCTGGTCAGGGGGTCGGCTACGAGCAGTACTTC	CSAGQGVGYEQYF
NA	TRBJ2-3	TRBV5-5	many	TGTGCCAGCAGCTTGGTCCTAGCTGGAGATACGCAGTATTTT	CASSLVLAGDTQYF
TRBD1	TRBJ1-1	TRBV7-9	few	TGTGCCAGCAGCTTAGCCCCGGGACAGTTTGACACTGAAGCTTTCTTT	CASSLAPGQFDTEAFF
NA	TRBJ2-7	TRBV5-1	many	TGCGCCAGCAGCTGGGGGGCTCTACGGGGGTCCTACGAGCAGTACTTC	CASSWGALRGSYEQYF
TRBD2	TRBJ2-5	TRBV7-9	many	TGTGCCAGCAGCTGGGAGGGAGAGACCCAGTACTTC	CASSWEGETQYF
NA	TRBJ2-5	TRBV6-2/TRBV6-3	many	TGTGCCAGCAGTGATGGGCTAGCGTACCAAGAGACCCAGTACTTC	CASSDGLAYQETQYF
NA	TRBJ1-2	TRBV27	NA	TGTGCCAGCAGTTTATCCTCCTGGGGGGTGTATGGCTACACCTTC	CASSLSSWGVYGYTF
NA	TRBJ1-4	TRBV10-2	few	TGCGCCAGCAGTGAAATAGGGGGGCGTGAAAAACTGTTTTTT	CASSEIGGREKLFF
NA	TRBJ2-5	TRBV2	many	TGTGCCAGCAGTGGACGGTCAGCCATGAACCAAGAGACCCAGTACTTC	CASSGRSAMNQETQYF
TRBD1	TRBJ2-7	TRBV6-5	NA	TGTGCCAGCAGTTACCGGGGACAGGGTCCCTACGAGCAGTACTTC	CASSYRGQGPYEQYF
NA	TRBJ1-5	TRBV6-1	NA	TGTGCCAGCAGTCCGAACATCCTCAATCAGCCCCAGCATTTT	CASSPNILNQPQHF
NA	TRBJ1-1	TRBV6-2/TRBV6-3	many	TGTGCCAGCAGTTACCCTGAATTGTGGGGGGAACACACTGAAGCTTTCTTT	CASSYPELWGEHTEAFF
NA	TRBJ2-7	TRBV12-3/TRBV12-4	many	TGTGCCAGCAGCCTAACCGGTCTCGGGCACAACGAGCAGTACTTC	CASSLTGLGHNEQYF
NA	TRBJ2-1	TRBV11-3	many	TGTGCCAGCAGCTTATATCTAGGACTCGAGTTTTACAATGAGCAGTTCTTC	CASSLYLGLEFYNEQFF
NA	TRBJ2-1	TRBV18	many	TGTGCCAGCTCACCTACTAGAGTCAGGTACAATGAGCAGTTCTTC	CASSPTRVRYNEQFF
NA	TRBJ1-5	TRBV24-1	many	TGTGCCACCAGTGACCCAGGGGGCAATCAGCCCCAGCATTTT	CATSDPGGNQPQHF
TRBD2	TRBJ2-3	TRBV4-2	NA	TGTGCCAGCAGCCAAGAGTGGCTAGCGGGAGATGGTACAGATACGCAGTATTTT	CASSQEWLAGDGTDTQYF
TRBD1	TRBJ1-1	TRBV5-4	few	TGTGCCAGCAGCTTGGGGGACAGACGCGTTGAAGCTTTCTTT	CASSLGDRRVEAFF
TRBD1	TRBJ1-4	TRBV6-2/TRBV6-3	NA	TGTGCCAGCAGTTACTCGATAGGGGGCAGGGAAAAACTGTTTTTT	CASSYSIGGREKLFF
NA	TRBJ1-4	TRBV7-9	NA	TGTGCCAGCAGTCTTATTAGCTGGGGAGAGGGGACTAATGAAAAACTGTTTTTT	CASSLISWGEGTNEKLFF
TRBD1	TRBJ1-5	TRBV6-1	few	TGTGCCAGCAGTGGAGGGGACAGCTTGTATCAGCCCCAGCATTTT	CASSGGDSLYQPQHF
TRBD1	TRBJ2-7	TRBV5-1	many	TGCGCCAGCAGCTTGGGGACAGGGTTCTACGAGCAGTACTTC	CASSLGTGFYEQYF